This record looks at one TCR beta chain sequence and its context. The antigen is not known. This specimen belongs to a study of cytomegalovirus exposure and HLA in healthy donors. Notes on the study in general: Some V segments (TRBV6-2 and TRBV6-3 among them) were excluded as indistinguishable. Reported results showed that the classifier diagnosed cytomegalovirus status with high specificity and sensitivity.

This CDR3 is 11 amino acids long. CDR1 and CDR2 (germline): MNHEY, SVGAGI. V dropped 10 bases and J dropped 3 bases, with 10 bases sitting between them. Both 60 Vbeta primers and 13 Jbeta primers went into the PCR. In the original processing: Roughly 10 million shared chains were among tens of millions of unique TCR beta chains counted in a later analysis. Some clones are missing from TCRdb's copy, which holds only in-frame ones; the method was immunoSEQ multiplex PCR. V, J and clone size are those of that table, while D and trimming were read from the DNA. The repertoire holds 170,000 or so clones, with roughly 81% as singletons.

This TCR was sampled from a girl aged 5-17 years in good health and CMV-seropositive. Input material: PBMCs. The J gene is TRBJ2-7, the V gene TRBV6-5, with D unclear. The CDR3 reads CATLTLYEQYF. The CDR3 DNA is TGTGCCACCCTGACTCTCTACGAGCAGTACTTC.